Described below is a single T cell receptor beta chain sequence and its context. Primers for the PCR totalled 60 Vbeta and 13 Jbeta. Measured with immunoSEQ multiplex PCR; TCRdb has only the in-frame clones, and not every one. Among about 190,000 clones listed, 85% to 90% were seen once. The source of the sample is a study of cytomegalovirus exposure and HLA in healthy donors. Germline CDR1 MDHEN, CDR2 SYDVKM. Trimming took off 7 bases at V and 1 base at J, with 12 bases between the two ends. This CDR3 is built from 14 residues. J is TRBJ2-3 and V is TRBV28; D perhaps matches TRBD2 (6 bases). The sequence derives from a man aged 25 to 40 in good health and CMV-seronegative. Sequenced: PBMCs. The CDR3 DNA reads as TGTGCCAGCATGGGGGGTCGGGGCACAGATACGCAGTATTTT. Its protein product is CASMGGRGTDTQYF.